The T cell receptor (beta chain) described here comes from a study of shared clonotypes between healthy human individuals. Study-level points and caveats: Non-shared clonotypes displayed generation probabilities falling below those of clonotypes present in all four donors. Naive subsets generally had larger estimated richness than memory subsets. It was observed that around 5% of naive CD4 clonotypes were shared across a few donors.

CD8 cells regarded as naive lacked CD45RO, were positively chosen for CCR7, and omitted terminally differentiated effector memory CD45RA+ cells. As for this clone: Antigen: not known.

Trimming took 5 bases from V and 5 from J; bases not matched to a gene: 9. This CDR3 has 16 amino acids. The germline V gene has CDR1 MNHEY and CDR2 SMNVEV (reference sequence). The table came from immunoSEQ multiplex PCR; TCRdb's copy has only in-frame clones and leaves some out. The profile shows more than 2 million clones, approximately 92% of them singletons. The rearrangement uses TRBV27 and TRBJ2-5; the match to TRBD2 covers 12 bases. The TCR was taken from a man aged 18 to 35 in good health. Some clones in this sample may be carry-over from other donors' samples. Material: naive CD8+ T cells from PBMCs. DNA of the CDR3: TGTGCCAGCAGTCCCGGGACTAGCGGGTTGGCGGAGACCCAGTACTTC. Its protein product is CASSPGTSGLAETQYF.